The 2 T cell receptor beta chains below all came from one sample that was sequenced in a study of technical replicates of blood from a handful of donors. TCRdb keeps only in-frame clones here, not all; method: immunoSEQ multiplex PCR. The sample records about 76,000 clones, roughly 96% being singletons. Sequencing used T cells isolated from PBMCs. All receptors derive from a human donor in good health.

The chain combines TRBV7-9 with TRBJ1-2; a possible D gene is TRBD1 (6 bases). Trimming took off 5 bases at V and 4 bases at J, with 11 bases between the two ends. From germline, CDR1 is SEHNR and CDR2 FQNEAQ (reference sequence). The CDR3 extends over 13 amino acids. The CDR3 is CASSPRQAYGYTF. The CDR3 DNA is TGTGCCAGCAGCCCTCGACAGGCCTATGGCTACACCTTC.

This sequence joins TRBV4-1 and TRBJ2-1; D possibly corresponds to TRBD1 (6 bases). Germline CDR1 MGHRA, CDR2 YSYEKL. The CDR3 runs 15 residues. V lost 6 bases, J lost 6 bases, and 18 bases lay in between. DNA for the CDR3: TGCGCCAGCAGAAAACAGGGAGAACTGGGCAATGAGCAGTTCTTC. As protein: CASRKQGELGNEQFF.